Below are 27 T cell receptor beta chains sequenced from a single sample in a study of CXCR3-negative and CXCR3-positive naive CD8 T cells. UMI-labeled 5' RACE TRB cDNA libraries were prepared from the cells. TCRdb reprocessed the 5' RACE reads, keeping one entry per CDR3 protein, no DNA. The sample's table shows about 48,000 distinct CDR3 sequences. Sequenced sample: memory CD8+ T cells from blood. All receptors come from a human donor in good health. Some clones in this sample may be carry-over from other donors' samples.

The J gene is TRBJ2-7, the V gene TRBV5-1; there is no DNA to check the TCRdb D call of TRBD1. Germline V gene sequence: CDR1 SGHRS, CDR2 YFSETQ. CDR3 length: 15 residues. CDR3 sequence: CASSLQGQDTYEQYF.

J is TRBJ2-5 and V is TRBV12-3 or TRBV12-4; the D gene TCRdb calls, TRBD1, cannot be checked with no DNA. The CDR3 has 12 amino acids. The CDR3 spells CASSFGGETQYF.

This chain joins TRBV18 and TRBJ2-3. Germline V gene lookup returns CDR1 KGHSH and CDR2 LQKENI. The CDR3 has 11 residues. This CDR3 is CASSPEDTQYF.

The CDR3: CASSTGPYEQYF. This sequence joins TRBV12-3 or TRBV12-4 and TRBJ2-7; with no DNA, the TCRdb D assignment of TRBD1 cannot be verified. This CDR3 spans 12 amino acids.

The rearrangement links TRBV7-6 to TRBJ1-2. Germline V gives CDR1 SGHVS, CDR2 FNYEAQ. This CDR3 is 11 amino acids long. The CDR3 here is CASSSVSGYTF. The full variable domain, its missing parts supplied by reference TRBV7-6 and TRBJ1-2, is GAGVSQSPRYKVTKRGQDVALRCDPISGHVSLYWYRQALGQGPEFLTYFNYEAQQDKSGLPNDRFSAERPEGSISTLTIQRTEQRDSAMYRCASSSVSGYTFGSGTRLTVV.

This CDR3 reads CASSRNTENTEAFF. This chain connects TRBV6-1 to TRBJ1-1. This CDR3 is 14 amino acids long. Germline V gives CDR1 MNHNS, CDR2 SASEGT.

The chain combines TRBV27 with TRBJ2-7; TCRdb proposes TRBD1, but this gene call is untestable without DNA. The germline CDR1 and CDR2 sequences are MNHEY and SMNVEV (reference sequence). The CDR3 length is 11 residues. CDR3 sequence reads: CASKGTAEQYF.

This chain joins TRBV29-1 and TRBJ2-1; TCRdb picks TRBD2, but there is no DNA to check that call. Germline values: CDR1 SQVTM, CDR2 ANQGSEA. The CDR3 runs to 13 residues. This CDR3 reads CSVELDYSNEQFF.

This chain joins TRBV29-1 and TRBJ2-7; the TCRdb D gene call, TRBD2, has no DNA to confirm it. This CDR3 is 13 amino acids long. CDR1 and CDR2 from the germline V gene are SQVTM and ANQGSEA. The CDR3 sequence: CSVPGTSGYEQYF.

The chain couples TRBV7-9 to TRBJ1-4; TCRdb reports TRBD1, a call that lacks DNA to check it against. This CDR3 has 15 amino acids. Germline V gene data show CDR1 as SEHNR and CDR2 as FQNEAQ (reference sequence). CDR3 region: CASSSTGAANEKLFF.

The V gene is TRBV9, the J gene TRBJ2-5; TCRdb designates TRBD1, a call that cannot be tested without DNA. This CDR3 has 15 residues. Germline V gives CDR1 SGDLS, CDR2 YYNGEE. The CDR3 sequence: CASSVWGTIGETQYF.

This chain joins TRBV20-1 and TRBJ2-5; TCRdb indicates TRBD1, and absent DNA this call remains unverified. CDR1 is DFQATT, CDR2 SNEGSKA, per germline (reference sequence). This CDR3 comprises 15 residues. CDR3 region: CSARDSGREWETQYF.

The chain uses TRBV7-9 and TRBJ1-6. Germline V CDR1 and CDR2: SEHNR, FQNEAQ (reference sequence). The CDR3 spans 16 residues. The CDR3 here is CASSFRASSYNSPLHF. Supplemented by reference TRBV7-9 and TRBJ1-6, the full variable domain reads DTGVSQNPRHKITKRGQNVTFRCDPISEHNRLYWYRQTLGQGPEFLTYFQNEAQLEKSRLLSDRFSAERPKGSFSTLEIQRTEQGDSAMYLCASSFRASSYNSPLHFGNGTRLTVT.

CDR3 loop: CASTSGGPSYEQYF. The V call is TRBV5-6, the J call TRBJ2-7; no DNA is available, so the TRBD2 call from TCRdb remains unchecked. The CDR3 sequence is 14 residues long. CDR1 SGHDT and CDR2 YYEEEE come from the germline V gene.

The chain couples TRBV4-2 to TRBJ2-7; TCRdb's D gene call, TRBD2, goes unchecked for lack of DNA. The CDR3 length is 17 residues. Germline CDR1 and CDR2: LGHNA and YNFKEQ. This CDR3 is CASSQGQRAHPSYEQYF.

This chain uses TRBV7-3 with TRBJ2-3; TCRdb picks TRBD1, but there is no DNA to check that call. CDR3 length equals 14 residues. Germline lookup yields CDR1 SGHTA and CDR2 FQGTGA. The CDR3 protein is CASSLRGRADTQYF. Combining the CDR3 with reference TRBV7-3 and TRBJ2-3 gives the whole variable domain GAGVSQTPSNKVTEKGKYVELRCDPISGHTALYWYRQSLGQGPEFLIYFQGTGAADDSGLPNDRFFAVRPEGSVSTLKIQRTERGDSAVYLCASSLRGRADTQYFGPGTRLTVL.

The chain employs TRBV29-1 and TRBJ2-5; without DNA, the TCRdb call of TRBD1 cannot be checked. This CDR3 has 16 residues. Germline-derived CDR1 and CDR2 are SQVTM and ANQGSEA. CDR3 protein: CSGVGPKGQPDWTQYF. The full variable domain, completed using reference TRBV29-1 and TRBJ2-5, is SAVISQKPSRDICQRGTSLTIQCQVDSQVTMMFWYRQQPGQSLTLIATANQGSEATYESGFVIDKFPISRPNLTFSTLTVSNMSPEDSSIYLCSGVGPKGQPDWTQYFGPGTRLLVL.

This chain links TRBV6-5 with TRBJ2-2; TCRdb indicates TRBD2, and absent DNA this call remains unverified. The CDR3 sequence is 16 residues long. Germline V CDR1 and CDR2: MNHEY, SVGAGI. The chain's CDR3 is CASSYTASGETGELFF.

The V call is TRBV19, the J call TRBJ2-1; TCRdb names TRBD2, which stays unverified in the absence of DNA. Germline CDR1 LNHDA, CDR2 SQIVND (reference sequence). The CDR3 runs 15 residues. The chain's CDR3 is CASSGIAGGYNEQFF.

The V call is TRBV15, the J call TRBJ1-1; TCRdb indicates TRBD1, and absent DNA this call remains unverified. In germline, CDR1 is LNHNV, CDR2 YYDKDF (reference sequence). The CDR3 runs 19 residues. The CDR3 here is CATSTPNRGPTLMNTEAFF.

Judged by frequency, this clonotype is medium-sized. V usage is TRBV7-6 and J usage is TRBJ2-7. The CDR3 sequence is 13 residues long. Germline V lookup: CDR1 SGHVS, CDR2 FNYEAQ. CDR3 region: CASSPGGILGQYF.

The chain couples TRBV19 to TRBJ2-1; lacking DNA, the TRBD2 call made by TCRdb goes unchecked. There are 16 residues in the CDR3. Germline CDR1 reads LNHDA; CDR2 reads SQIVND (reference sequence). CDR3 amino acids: CASSISGWSGGNEQFF. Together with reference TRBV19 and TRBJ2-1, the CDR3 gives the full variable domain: DGGITQSPKYLFRKEGQNVTLSCEQNLNHDAMYWYRQDPGQGLRLIYYSQIVNDFQKGDIAEGYSVSREKKESFPLTVTSAQKNPTAFYLCASSISGWSGGNEQFFGPGTRLTVL.

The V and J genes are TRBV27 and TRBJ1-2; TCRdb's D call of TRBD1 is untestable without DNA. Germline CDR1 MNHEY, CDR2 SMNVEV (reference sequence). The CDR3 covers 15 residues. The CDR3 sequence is CASRPLPRGGEGYTF.

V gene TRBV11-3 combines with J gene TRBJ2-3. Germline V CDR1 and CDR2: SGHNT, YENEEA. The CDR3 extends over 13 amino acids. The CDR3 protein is CASSLYFPDTQYF.

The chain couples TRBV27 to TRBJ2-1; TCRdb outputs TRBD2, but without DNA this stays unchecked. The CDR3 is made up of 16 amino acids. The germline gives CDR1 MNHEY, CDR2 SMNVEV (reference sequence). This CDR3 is CASSSSGTSLYNEQFF.

The CDR3 spells CASSFNPDTPNEQYF. This chain uses TRBV12-3 or TRBV12-4 with TRBJ2-7; with no DNA, the TCRdb D assignment of TRBD1 cannot be verified. This CDR3 has 15 amino acids.

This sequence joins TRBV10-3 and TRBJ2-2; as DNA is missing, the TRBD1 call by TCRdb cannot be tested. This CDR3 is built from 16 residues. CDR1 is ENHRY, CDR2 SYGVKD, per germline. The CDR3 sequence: CAISGSGKKNTGELFF.